This T cell receptor beta chain derives from a study of T cells in Graves' hyperthyroidism and ophthalmopathy. Turning to this clonotype: Its antigen is currently unknown.

The germline V gene encodes CDR1 LGHNT and CDR2 FRNRAP. Trimming removed 8 bases at V and 4 bases at J, with 8 bases between. This CDR3 is 12 amino acids long. What was amplified from RNA transcripts were TCR beta CDR3 regions. HTBI primers were used for first-round RT-PCR of the TCR CDR3. TCRdb re-analysed the multiplex PCR reads in MiXCR, keeping a single row per CDR3 protein. The repertoire holds about 380,000 distinct CDR3 sequences, with approximately 18% as singletons. General study findings and limits: Most thyroid-expanded clonotypes above 0.001 were also found in blood.

The sample taken for sequencing was blood. The sequence was collected from a man aged 18-30 years with Graves' ophthalmopathy. This sequence joins TRBV12-5 and TRBJ1-4; D not certain. As DNA, the CDR3 is TGTGCTAGTTCCCGGGTTAATGAAAAACTGTTTTTT. It encodes CASSRVNEKLFF.